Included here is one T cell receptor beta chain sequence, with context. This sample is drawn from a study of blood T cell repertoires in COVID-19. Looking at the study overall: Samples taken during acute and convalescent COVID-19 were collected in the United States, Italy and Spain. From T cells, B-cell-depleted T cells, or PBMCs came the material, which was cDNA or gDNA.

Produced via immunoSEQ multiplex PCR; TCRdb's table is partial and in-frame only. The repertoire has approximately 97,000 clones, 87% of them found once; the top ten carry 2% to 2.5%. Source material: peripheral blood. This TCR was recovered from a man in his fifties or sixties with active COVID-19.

CDR3 region: CAWSGADTQYF. The CDR3 DNA is TGTGCCTGGAGCGGGGCAGATACGCAGTATTTT. V gene TRBV30 combines with J gene TRBJ2-3, with D perhaps TRBD2 (5 bases). The CDR3 has 11 amino acids. In germline, CDR1 is GTSNPN, CDR2 SVGIG (reference sequence). V was trimmed by 3 bases and J by 4 bases, leaving 5 bases between them. Complete variable domain (other parts from reference TRBV30 and TRBJ2-3): SQTIHQWPATLVQPVGSPLSLECTVEGTSNPNLYWYRQAAGRGLQLLFYSVGIGQISSEVPQNLSASRPQDRQFILSSKKLLLSDSGFYLCAWSGADTQYFGPGTRLTVL.